Shown below are 31 T cell receptor beta chains from a single sample sequenced in a study of T cells in Graves' hyperthyroidism and ophthalmopathy. Amplified regions were TCR beta CDR3 sequences from RNA transcripts. First-round RT-PCR of the TCR CDR3 relied on the HTBI primer set. One entry per CDR3 protein results from TCRdb running MiXCR on the multiplex PCR reads. The sample consists of under 450,000 distinct CDR3 sequences, around 14% of them appearing once. The source material was blood. The origin of the receptors is a woman aged 18-29 years with Graves' hyperthyroidism.

The chain uses TRBV4-3 and TRBJ1-4; 8 bases match TRBD1. Germline V gene data show CDR1 as LGHNA and CDR2 as YSLEER. Unmatched junction bases numbered 4, after V lost 3 bases and J lost 7 bases. There are 14 residues in the CDR3. The DNA for the CDR3 is TGCGCCAGCAGCCAGGGCGGACAGGGTGAAAAACTGTTTTTT. It encodes CASSQGGQGEKLFF.

This clonotype was seen ten or more times. This sequence joins TRBV3-1 and TRBJ2-1, with D possibly matching TRBD1 (5 bases). Trimming removed 3 bases at V and 2 bases at J, with 11 bases between. The germline gives CDR1 LGHDT, CDR2 YNNKEL (reference sequence). The CDR3 loop spans 15 amino acids. The CDR3 spells CASSQAGYPYNEQFF. The CDR3 nucleotides read TGTGCCAGCAGCCAGGCAGGGTATCCCTACAATGAGCAGTTCTTC.

This clonotype came up once. Possible read error: a much larger clone is one base away. This chain joins TRBV7-3 and TRBJ2-7; TRBD1 matches 10 bases. CDR3 size: 15 residues. The V gene's germline CDR1 is SGHTA and CDR2 FQGTGA. CDR3 sequence: CASSSLDRGSYEEYF. The DNA of the CDR3 is TGTGCCAGCAGCTCCTTGGACAGGGGGTCCTACGAGGAGTACTTC.

The chain couples TRBV5-1 to TRBJ1-2, with a tentative D call TRBD1 (6 bases). The ends were cut back, 2 bases at V and 0 bases at J, with 11 bases in the middle. CDR3 size: 15 residues. CDR1 and CDR2 from the germline V gene are SGHRS and YFSETQ. The CDR3 protein is CASSFEGGTNYGYTF. CDR3 nucleotides: TGCGCCAGCAGCTTCGAGGGGGGAACTAACTATGGCTACACCTTC.

This clonotype was detected only a few times. V is TRBV19 and J is TRBJ1-2; no definite D call. Trimming removed 3 bases at V and 4 bases at J, with 9 bases between. Germline-derived CDR1 and CDR2 are LNHDA and SQIVND (reference sequence). This CDR3 has 13 amino acids. This CDR3 is CASSIRDTYGYTF. CDR3 sequence (DNA): TGTGCCAGTAGTATCCGGGATACCTATGGCTACACCTTC.

The sample holds many counts of this clonotype. V gene TRBV12-3 or TRBV12-4 combines with J gene TRBJ1-5; D unclear. Trimming pared 0 bases from V and 4 bases from J, leaving 10 bases between. CDR3 size: 15 residues. Here the CDR3 reads CASSLATTPNQPQHF. In DNA, the CDR3 is TGTGCCAGCAGTTTAGCGACGACGCCTAATCAGCCCCAGCATTTT.

The gene calls are TRBV7-3 and TRBJ1-4; D is unclear. V lost 7 bases to trimming and J lost 8 bases, with 14 bases between them. CDR1 and CDR2 from the germline V gene are SGHTA and FQGTGA. This CDR3 is 13 amino acids long. The DNA for the CDR3 is TGTGCCAGCACTGCAGGACGCTTCGAAAAACTGTTTTTT. This encodes CASTAGRFEKLFF.

The J gene is TRBJ2-3, the V gene TRBV29-1, with 8 bases aligning to TRBD1. J was trimmed by 4 bases and V by 5 bases; bases with no gene match: 8. This CDR3 spans 14 amino acids. Germline V lookup: CDR1 SQVTM, CDR2 ANQGSEA. The CDR3, as DNA: TGCAGCGTTTCCGGGACAGGAGGACCAGATACGCAGTATTTT. Protein: CSVSGTGGPDTQYF.

Ten or more counts support this clonotype. The V call is TRBV3-1, the J call TRBJ1-1; 7 bases agree with TRBD1. Germline V gene data show CDR1 as LGHDT and CDR2 as YNNKEL (reference sequence). Trimming cost V 1 base and J 6 bases; bases outside gene matches: 11. The length of the CDR3 is 16 residues. This CDR3 reads CASSQVEGAGMAEAFF. The CDR3 region has the DNA TGTGCCAGCAGCCAAGTGGAGGGGGCGGGGATGGCTGAAGCTTTCTTT.

This clonotype turned up a few times. V gene TRBV29-1 combines with J gene TRBJ2-5; no clear D gene. CDR1 and CDR2 from the germline V gene are SQVTM and ANQGSEA. The CDR3 spans 14 residues. V was clipped by 0 bases and J by 1 base, with 9 bases between them. CDR3 protein: CSVEDRVTQETQYF. DNA of the CDR3: TGCAGCGTTGAAGATCGAGTCACCCAAGAGACCCAGTACTTC.

This clonotype appeared a few times. The CDR3 coding sequence is TGTGCCAGCAGCCTCCGTCATACCTACGAGCAGTACTTC. Translation: CASSLRHTYEQYF. The rearrangement uses TRBV7-9 and TRBJ2-7; D gene ambiguous. V lost 5 bases and J 2 bases, leaving 10 bases between the germline ends. The CDR3 is 13 amino acids. The germline V gene has CDR1 SEHNR and CDR2 FQNEAQ (reference sequence).

This clonotype was found a few times. J is TRBJ2-7 and V is TRBV19; perhaps D is TRBD1 or TRBD2 (7 bases each). V lost 1 base and J lost 6, with 16 bases in between. Germline CDR1 is LNHDA and CDR2 is SQIVND (reference sequence). The CDR3 loop spans 15 amino acids. CDR3 bases: TGTGCCAGTAGTATAGGACAGGGAGGGCCATCCGAGCAGTACTTC. This translates into CASSIGQGGPSEQYF.

This clonotype has ten or more counts. The J gene is TRBJ1-5, the V gene TRBV2; D gene unclear. The CDR3 has 13 residues. Germline V gene sequence: CDR1 SNHLY, CDR2 FYNNEI. V lost 6 bases, J lost 2 bases, and 8 bases lay in between. The DNA for the CDR3 is TGTGCCAGCAGGGGTGAGGGCAATCAGCCCCAGCATTTT. Its protein product is CASRGEGNQPQHF. Full variable domain (remainder filled in from reference TRBV2 and TRBJ1-5): EPEVTQTPSHQVTQMGQEVILRCVPISNHLYFYWYRQILGQKVEFLVSFYNNEISEKSEIFDDQFSVERPDGSNFTLKIRSTKLEDSAMYFCASRGEGNQPQHFGDGTRLSIL.

This chain joins TRBV29-1 and TRBJ1-3; D unresolved. The V end lost 7 bases, the J end lost 0 bases, and 4 bases lay between the germline ends. Per the germline V gene, CDR1 is SQVTM and CDR2 is ANQGSEA. The CDR3 consists of 11 residues. CDR3 loop: CSAGSGNTIYF. For the CDR3, the DNA is TGCAGCGCCGGCTCTGGAAACACCATATATTTT.

Many counts were recorded for this clonotype. The chain carries TRBV12-3 or TRBV12-4 and TRBJ1-2, with a weak D call TRBD1 (6 bases). V was trimmed by 4 bases and J by 8 bases, leaving 20 bases between them. CDR3 length: 15 amino acids. The CDR3 DNA sequence: TGTGCCAGCAGTTGGGGGGGTGCGGGGGCAGAAGGCTACACCTTC. Its protein is CASSWGGAGAEGYTF.

This clonotype was seen ten or more times. The chain couples TRBV28 to TRBJ2-6; D is possibly TRBD1 (5 bases). The CDR3 contains 15 residues. Looked up from germline, CDR1 is MDHEN and CDR2 is SYDVKM. V was pared by 6 bases and J by 0 bases, with 9 bases between. This CDR3 reads CASRDSTSGANVLTF. CDR3 nucleotide sequence: TGTGCCAGCAGAGACAGCACCTCTGGGGCCAACGTCCTGACTTTC.

This clonotype was picked up many times. The DNA for the CDR3 is TGTGCCAGCAGCTCGATCCGGGACAGGGGATCGGATAATGAAAAACTGTTTTTT. Encoded protein: CASSSIRDRGSDNEKLFF. The V and J genes are TRBV11-2 and TRBJ1-4; TRBD1 aligns across 10 bases. The CDR3 contains 18 residues. From germline, CDR1 is SGHAT and CDR2 FQNNGV. The V and J ends lost 4 bases and 4 bases, in that order; junction bases with no gene match: 12.

This clonotype was counted many times. The rearrangement links TRBV5-1 to TRBJ1-2, with 7 positions matching TRBD1. Germline trimming cut 4 bases from V and 4 bases from J; bases unmatched to any gene: 10. Germline V gives CDR1 SGHRS, CDR2 YFSETQ. This CDR3 is built from 15 residues. The CDR3 reads CASSQGTAISYGYTF. The DNA for the CDR3 is TGCGCCAGCAGCCAGGGGACAGCTATCAGCTATGGCTACACCTTC.

In its sample, this clonotype was seen many times. This chain connects TRBV28 to TRBJ1-5, with D perhaps matching TRBD1 (5 bases). The CDR3 sequence is 15 residues long. The germline CDR1 and CDR2 sequences are MDHEN and SYDVKM. Between the trimmed V and J ends, which lost 5 bases and 5 bases, there was a span of 16 bases. This CDR3 reads CASSGGGTGDQPQHF. CDR3 sequence (DNA): TGTGCCAGCAGTGGGGGGGGTACTGGTGATCAGCCCCAGCATTTT.

This clonotype turned up a few times. The rearrangement links TRBV20-1 to TRBJ2-3; 10 bases map to TRBD1. The germline V gene has CDR1 DFQATT and CDR2 SNEGSKA (reference sequence). The CDR3 runs 16 residues. V was pared by 4 bases and J by 2 bases, with 9 bases of the junction left unmatched. The CDR3 coding sequence is TGCAGTGCTATCGTCCCGACAGGGGGCTACACAGATACGCAGTATTTT. This translates into CSAIVPTGGYTDTQYF.

In this sample, this clonotype turned up many times. CDR3 residues: CAAPDRVSYEQYF. The CDR3 nucleotides read TGTGCCGCCCCGGACAGGGTCTCCTACGAGCAGTACTTC. The rearrangement links TRBV28 to TRBJ2-7; 8 bases are a match to TRBD1. The V gene end was trimmed by 11 bases and the J gene end by 0 bases; junction bases not matched to a gene: 6. The germline V gene has CDR1 MDHEN and CDR2 SYDVKM. CDR3 length: 13 amino acids.

CDR3 residues: CASSRTSGIYEQYF. The CDR3, as DNA: TGTGCCAGCAGCCGGACTAGCGGGATTTACGAGCAGTACTTC. The V gene is TRBV7-9, the J gene TRBJ2-7; 12 nucleotides line up with TRBD2. In germline, CDR1 is SEHNR, CDR2 FQNEAQ (reference sequence). The J segment lost 4 bases and the V segment lost 5 bases, leaving 3 bases of the junction unmatched. This CDR3 has 14 residues. The full variable domain, its missing parts supplied by reference TRBV7-9 and TRBJ2-7, is DTGVSQNPRHKITKRGQNVTFRCDPISEHNRLYWYRQTLGQGPEFLTYFQNEAQLEKSRLLSDRFSAERPKGSFSTLEIQRTEQGDSAMYLCASSRTSGIYEQYFGPGTRLTVT.

The V gene is TRBV2, the J gene TRBJ1-2; no clear D gene. CDR1 and CDR2 from the germline V gene are SNHLY and FYNNEI. The CDR3 is 14 amino acids. V shed 3 bases and J shed 3 bases, with 11 bases lying between them. The CDR3 nucleotides read TGTGCCAGCAGTGATAATGGGTGGGACTATGGCTACACCTTC. This encodes CASSDNGWDYGYTF.

This clonotype was seen at least ten times. The chain joins TRBV5-6 to TRBJ2-2, with TRBD2 identical over 13 bases. The CDR3 totals 15 residues. Germline V CDR1 and CDR2: SGHDT, YYEEEE. J was trimmed by 5 bases and V by 5 bases; bases with no gene match: 3. In DNA, the CDR3 is TGTGCCAGCAGACAGACTAGCGGGAGGACCGGGGAGCTGTTTTTT. It is translated as CASRQTSGRTGELFF.

In this sample, this clonotype turned up many times. CDR3 nucleotide sequence: TGCAGTGGTTACCTCTACGAGCAGTACTTC. It translates to CSGYLYEQYF. The chain recombines TRBV20-1 with TRBJ2-7; D is unresolved. Germline loops: CDR1 DFQATT, CDR2 SNEGSKA (reference sequence). The V end lost 7 bases, the J end lost 3 bases, and 7 bases lay between the germline ends. There are 10 residues in the CDR3.

In its sample, this clonotype was seen many times. CDR3 bases: TGTGCCAGCAGTGATACAAGGGACGGATGGGATGGCTACACCTTC. This encodes CASSDTRDGWDGYTF. The chain links TRBV28 to TRBJ1-2; a weak D match, TRBD1 (5 bases). The germline V gene has CDR1 MDHEN and CDR2 SYDVKM. V lost 5 bases to trimming and J lost 6 bases, with 19 bases between them. The CDR3 loop spans 15 amino acids.

Turning to this clonotype: A much larger clonotype is one base distant, so this may be a read error. The CDR3 does not close with the conserved phenylalanine or tryptophan, likely indicating a read error. This sequence joins TRBV7-2 and TRBJ2-1, with unresolved D. The CDR3 has 16 residues. CDR1 and CDR2 from the germline V gene are SGHTA and FQGNSA. Trimming removed 6 bases at V and 2 bases at J, with 17 bases between. CDR3 loop: CASSPTPSSTYNEQFC. The CDR3 coding sequence is TGTGCCAGCAGTCCAACCCCGAGCAGTACCTACAATGAGCAGTTCTGC.

V and J are TRBV5-1 and TRBJ2-5, with D possibly matching TRBD2 (5 bases). The CDR3 runs to 18 residues. The V and J ends lost 9 bases and 2 bases respectively, with 29 bases between them. CDR1 is SGHRS and CDR2 is YFSETQ in the germline V gene. The CDR3 DNA follows: TGCGCCACCCTCAGAGGACTCCACATGTCGACGGGGCAAGAGACCCAGTACTTC. Protein sequence: CATLRGLHMSTGQETQYF.

The rearrangement joins TRBV3-1 to TRBJ2-6; 7 bases are a match to TRBD1. The CDR3 spans 18 residues. Germline V CDR1 and CDR2: LGHDT, YNNKEL (reference sequence). Trimming cost V 5 bases and J 0 bases; bases outside gene matches: 10. The CDR3: CASSSGTVTVSGANVLTF. For the CDR3, the DNA is TGTGCCAGCAGCTCCGGGACAGTTACTGTCTCTGGGGCCAACGTCCTGACTTTC.

Ten or more counts support this clonotype. In DNA, the CDR3 is TGTGCCAGCAGCCCCCCGGGGGACACTGAAGCTTTCTTT. Amino acid sequence: CASSPPGDTEAFF. The V call is TRBV5-5, the J call TRBJ1-1, with a weak D call TRBD1 (5 bases). V gave up 4 bases and J gave up 3 bases, with 10 bases separating them. The CDR3 runs 13 residues. In germline, CDR1 is SGHKS, CDR2 YYEKEE (reference sequence).

The rearrangement joins TRBV13 to TRBJ2-5; 10 nucleotides match TRBD2. Germline values: CDR1 PRHDT, CDR2 FYEKMQ (reference sequence). V gave up 6 bases and J gave up 5 bases; unmatched junction bases: 6. The CDR3 covers 14 residues. The CDR3 here is CASSSSGGMETQYF. The DNA for the CDR3 is TGTGCCAGCAGTTCTAGCGGGGGTATGGAGACCCAGTACTTC.